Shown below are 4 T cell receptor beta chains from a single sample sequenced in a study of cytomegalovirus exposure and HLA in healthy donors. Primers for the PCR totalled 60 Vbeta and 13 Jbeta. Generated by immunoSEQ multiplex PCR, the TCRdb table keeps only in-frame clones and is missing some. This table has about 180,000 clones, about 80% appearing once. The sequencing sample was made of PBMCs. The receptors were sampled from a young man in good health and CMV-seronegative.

The CDR3 coding sequence is TGTGCCATCAGTGAGTCTGAGGGTCGGGCCAAAAACATTCAGTACTTC. Translated, it gives CAISESEGRAKNIQYF. The V and J genes are TRBV10-3 and TRBJ2-4; tentatively, D is TRBD2 (5 bases). This CDR3 is built from 16 residues. V was cut by 0 bases and J by 1 base, with 10 bases left in between. Looked up from germline, CDR1 is ENHRY and CDR2 is SYGVKD.

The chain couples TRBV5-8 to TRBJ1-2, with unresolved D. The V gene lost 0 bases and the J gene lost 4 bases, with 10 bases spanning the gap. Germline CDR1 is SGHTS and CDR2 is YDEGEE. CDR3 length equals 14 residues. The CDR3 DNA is TGTGCCAGCAGCTTGGAGTGGGCAAGCTATGGCTACACCTTC. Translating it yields CASSLEWASYGYTF.

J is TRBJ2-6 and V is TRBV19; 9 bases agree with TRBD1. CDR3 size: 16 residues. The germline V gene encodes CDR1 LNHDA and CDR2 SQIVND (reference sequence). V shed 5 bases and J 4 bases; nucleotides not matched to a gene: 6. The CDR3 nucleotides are TGTGCCAGTAGTTTACAGGGGGCGCCCGGGGCCAACGTCCTGACTTTC. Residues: CASSLQGAPGANVLTF.

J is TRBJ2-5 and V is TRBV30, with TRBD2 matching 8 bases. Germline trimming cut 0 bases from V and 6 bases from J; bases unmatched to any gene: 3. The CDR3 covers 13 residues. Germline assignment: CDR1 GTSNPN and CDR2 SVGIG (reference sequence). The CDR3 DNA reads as TGTGCCTGGAGTGTTTCGGGGGGGAAGACCCAGTACTTC. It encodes CAWSVSGGKTQYF. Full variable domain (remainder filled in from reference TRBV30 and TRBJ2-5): SQTIHQWPATLVQPVGSPLSLECTVEGTSNPNLYWYRQAAGRGLQLLFYSVGIGQISSEVPQNLSASRPQDRQFILSSKKLLLSDSGFYLCAWSVSGGKTQYFGPGTRLLVL.